This T cell receptor beta chain was recovered during a study of cytomegalovirus exposure and HLA in healthy donors (dated by TCRdb to the late 2010s). Looking at the study overall: An earlier analysis of some 500 of the donors reported roughly 270 Gb of sequence data and some 100 million unique TCR beta sequences from 150 million to 200 million T cells. Across under 500 genotyped donors of the cohort, an average of approximately 220,000 unique TCR beta nucleotide sequences per donor were sequenced, and 15% to 20% of those sequences were non-productive. Approximately 300 gigabases of sequencing data and approximately 80 million unique TCR sequences were included in an early release covering under 650 HLA-typed donors. Typing coverage differed by locus: A, B, C, DRB1 and DQB1 were typed in roughly 620-630 donors, DQA1 in 522, DPA1 in 600 to 610, and DPB1 in 400 to 490. The genetic ancestry cluster associated with self-reported Caucasian donors included about 84% of the 300 to 400 genotyped donors. Roughly 5 DR-DQ haplotypes were handled as single units for association and clustering, since linkage in the cohort was strong. In a later genetic analysis, genome-wide SNP genotypes for about three fifths of the roughly 670 donors were used, and that subset was treated as a discovery cohort. To predict cytomegalovirus infection status, the study brought together high-throughput TCR immunosequencing, statistical association of individual TCRs with disease status, and machine learning. To study patterns of TCR occurrence, a later analysis re-analyzed previously published TCR beta repertoires from 650 to 750 donors and added high-resolution HLA genotyping. Besides the first cohort of hundreds of subjects, a separate validation cohort made up of about 120 different subjects was used. Class I and class II HLA loci were covered by the typing at four-digit resolution. Donor age, sex, ethnicity and CMV serostatus were compiled alongside the repertoire data. Rather than using new phenotypic data, the later analysis identified candidate immune exposures from TCR beta sequences and from how often those sequences occurred across donors. All discovery cohort repertoires had been generated on a single sequencing platform. Using immunosequencing, the study profiled T cell repertoires from some 670 subjects and related those repertoires to cytomegalovirus serostatus. The study was designed to test whether signatures of past pathogen exposure could be identified by cataloging public T cell receptors. In an earlier analysis of 550 to 700 of the donors, high-throughput TCR beta sequencing was used to judge whether each TCR beta V gene segment behaved as functional or pseudogenic.

The library was built by means of the immunoSEQ multiplex PCR assay. The multiplex PCR relied on a mix of 60 forward primers for TCR Vbeta segments and 13 reverse primers for TCR Jbeta segments. A multiplex PCR assay on genomic DNA amplified the CDR3 region of rearranged TCR beta genes. On the Illumina HiSeq System, the amplified TCR beta libraries were sequenced as 87-base-pair reads. The authors' pipeline ran thus. A later analysis counted tens of millions of unique TCR beta chains across the 666 repertoires, and 9.5 million to 11 million of these chains were shared by at least two donors. To remove PCR and sequencing errors, raw reads were error-corrected and collapsed into unique sequences using a nearest-neighbor algorithm that merged closely related sequences. Alignment of CDR3 sequences to IMGT reference sequences was used to assign V, D and J gene segments. For a sequence to be retained, a match of at least six nucleotides was required to both a V gene segment and a J gene segment. A rearrangement counted as productive if the CDR3 had no stop codons and remained in frame with V and J, and every other rearrangement counted as non-productive. Following IMGT convention, CDR3 was defined as the stretch from the second conserved V-encoded cysteine up to the conserved J-encoded phenylalanine. The earlier analysis of a few hundred of the donors excluded sequences that lacked an unambiguous match to a single V gene segment. An earlier analysis of a few hundred of the donors classified V segments as functional when productive rearrangements were above 56.7% and as segregating when the standard deviation between donors was above 5%. To diagnose cytomegalovirus status from the catalog of TCR beta chain sequences, a statistical classification framework was built. V and J gene assignment, in a later analysis, came from comparing TCR nucleotide sequences with IMGT/GENE-DB human TR gene sequences. Using the TCRdist pipeline, a later analysis assigned CDR3 sequences along with most-parsimonious VDJ recombination scenarios. In a later analysis, each TCR beta chain was defined by its CDR3 amino acid sequence together with its V-gene family, and reads without a unique V-gene family were excluded. As a way to deal with suspected cross-contamination and a sequencing artifact, a later analysis dropped nearly 600 nucleotide sequences that were highly shared and had low generation probability. In a later analysis, a clonal expansion index for each public chain was calculated from normalized within-repertoire ranks of inferred template counts. A later analysis computed generation probabilities with a VDJ recombination model fitted to out-of-frame rearrangements, and checked the results against IGoR. A later analysis scored TCR-TCR, TCR-HLA and TCR-CMV co-occurrence with hypergeometric tests, applying a repertoire-size bias correction to TCR pairs. To estimate false discovery rates, a later analysis permuted the HLA or CMV assignments 20 times. A later analysis grouped co-occurring TCRs with DBSCAN, adding TCRdist sequence similarity when clustering within HLA-allele-positive subsets. Repertoires with fewer than 30,000 or more than 120,000 public chains, plus five repertoires with anomalous nucleotide sharing, were excluded from co-occurrence clustering. TCRdb retrieved this table from immuneACCESS and kept in-frame rearrangements only. Not all clones are present; in checked studies, unresolved V genes account for under half, and no reason is known for the remainder. V, J and clone size are taken as reported in that table, and D and trimming were inferred from the DNA itself. This sample is represented by roughly 140,000 clones; 82% of them were singletons. The ten largest clonotypes hold more than 2.5% of the sample.

V and J are trimmed by 5 bases and 10 bases, and the gene matches miss 9 bases of the junction. The CDR3 contains 14 residues, cysteine and phenylalanine counted. Solely the CDR3 DNA is kept, with 42 bases framed from the first base. In the germline V gene, CDR1 corresponds to MNHNS and CDR2 to SASEGT. What the study reported, not specific to this receptor: An association between a missense DCLRE1C variant and V-gene and J-gene trimming of TCR beta chains was found in a later genetic analysis and replicated in an independent cohort. CMV serostatus was the only immune exposure information available for the cohort. Sequencing depth was assumed to be roughly uniform across donors in the presence/absence analyses, though that assumption may not hold. In this cohort, only TCR beta chains were sequenced, and detectable features were limited by the absence of alpha or paired-chain data. In a later analysis, most CMV-associated TCR beta chains were found to appear HLA-restricted, with HLA associations seemingly driven largely by CMV exposure. When HLA alleles, especially DR and DQ, strongly co-occurred, TCR associations were difficult to assign to individual alleles. Most TCR sequences were observed very rarely across donors, whereas some public TCRs were present in many individuals. In a later analysis, HLA-associated TCR beta chains showed more clonal expansion and lower generation probabilities than non-associated chains that were equally common. Several of the top co-occurrence clusters appeared to be linked to parvovirus B19, influenza, CMV and Epstein-Barr virus, according to a later analysis. Some IMGT-functional V segments, including TRBV6-2 and TRBV6-3, could not be distinguished by the 87-base-pair reads and were therefore excluded. The authors suggested that the approach could potentially be extended to other disease states and immunological phenotypes. The classifier was reported to diagnose cytomegalovirus status with high specificity and sensitivity in both the original cohort and the validation cohort. In a later analysis, TCR association rates were found to vary across HLA loci, with the most associated TCRs seen for DRB1 alleles and the fewest for HLA-C alleles. The earlier analysis of fewer than 750 of the donors excluded roughly 17 rarely observed V segments, including chromosome 9 orphons, because counts were too low. A cluster of highly shared sequence variants was judged likely to represent a technical artifact of the sequencing pipeline. A further reported finding was that TCR beta sequences accurately predicted the HLA-A and HLA-B alleles for most subjects in the first cohort. Because HLA typing was missing for some donors at each locus, association tests included only the typed subset. In the study, 150 to 200 TCR beta chains were listed as associated with cytomegalovirus. According to a later genetic analysis, donors in an Asian-associated ancestry cluster had fewer N-insertions in productive TCRs than the roughly 700-donor mean. At a false discovery rate of 0.05, a later analysis linked 16,000 or so TCR beta sequences to specific HLA alleles. In vitro tests confirmed that a few of the cytomegalovirus-associated TCR beta chains recognize cytomegalovirus antigens. Broadly in line with IMGT annotations, most TCR beta V segments showed up in productive rearrangements about 87% or about 30% of the time in an earlier analysis of a few hundred of the donors. Linkage disequilibrium might explain the correlated functional status among segregating V segments, but an unknown experimental factor could not be excluded.

About this clone itself: The antigen it binds to is not known. It has no much larger one-base neighbor in the sample; base qualities were not kept.

In total, 666 healthy bone marrow donors made up the cohort. Cohort members were all nominally healthy when sampled, although unrecorded immune exposures were likely present. The donor was CMV seronegative and belonged to the group of 380 or so seronegative cohort members. A peripheral blood sample was collected from each donor, and TCR beta sequencing was performed on peripheral blood mononuclear cells. Genomic DNA was extracted from the blood cell samples with the Qiagen DNeasy Blood Extraction Kit. The clonotype originates from a male donor in good health and CMV-seronegative. This receptor chain uses TRBV6-1 and TRBJ2-1; TRBD1 aligns with 9 central bases. The sample consisted of PBMCs. The CDR3 in this case is CASSNRGRFVEQFF. The nucleotide sequence is given as TGTGCCAGCAGTAACAGGGGGCGCTTCGTCGAGCAGTTCTTC.